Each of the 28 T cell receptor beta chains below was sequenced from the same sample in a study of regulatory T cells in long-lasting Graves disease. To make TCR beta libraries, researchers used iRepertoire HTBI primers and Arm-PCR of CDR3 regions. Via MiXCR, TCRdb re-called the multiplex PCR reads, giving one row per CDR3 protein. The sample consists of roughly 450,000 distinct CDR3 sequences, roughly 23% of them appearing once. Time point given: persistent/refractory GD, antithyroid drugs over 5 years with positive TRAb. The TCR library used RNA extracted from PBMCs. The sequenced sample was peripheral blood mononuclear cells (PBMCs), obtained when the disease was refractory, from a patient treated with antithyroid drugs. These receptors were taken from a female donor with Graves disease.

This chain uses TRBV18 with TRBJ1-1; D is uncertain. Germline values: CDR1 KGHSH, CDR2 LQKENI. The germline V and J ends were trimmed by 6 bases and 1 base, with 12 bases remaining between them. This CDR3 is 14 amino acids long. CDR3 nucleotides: TGTGCCAGCTCCCCAGGTCTTCCGAACACTGAAGCTTTCTTT. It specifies CASSPGLPNTEAFF.

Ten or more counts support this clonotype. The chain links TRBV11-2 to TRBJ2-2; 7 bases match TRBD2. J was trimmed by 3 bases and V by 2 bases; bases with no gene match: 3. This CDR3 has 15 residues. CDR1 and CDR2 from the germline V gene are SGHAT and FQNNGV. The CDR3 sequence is CASSLMGGDTGELFF. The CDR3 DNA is TGTGCCAGCAGCTTAATGGGGGGGGACACCGGGGAGCTGTTTTTT.

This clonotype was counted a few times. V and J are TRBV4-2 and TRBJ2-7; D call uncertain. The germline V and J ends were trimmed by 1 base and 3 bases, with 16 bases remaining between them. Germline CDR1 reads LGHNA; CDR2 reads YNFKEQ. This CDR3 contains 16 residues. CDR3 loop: CASSQVSGQAHYEQYF. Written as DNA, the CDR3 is TGTGCCAGCAGCCAAGTAAGTGGTCAGGCCCACTACGAGCAGTACTTC.

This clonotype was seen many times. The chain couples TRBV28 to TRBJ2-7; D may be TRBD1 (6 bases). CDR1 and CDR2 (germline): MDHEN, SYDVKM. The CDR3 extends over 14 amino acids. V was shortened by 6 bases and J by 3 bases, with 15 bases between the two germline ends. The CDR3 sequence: CASRPTGLSYEQYF. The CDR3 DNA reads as TGTGCCAGCAGACCTACAGGGTTAAGCTACGAGCAGTACTTC.

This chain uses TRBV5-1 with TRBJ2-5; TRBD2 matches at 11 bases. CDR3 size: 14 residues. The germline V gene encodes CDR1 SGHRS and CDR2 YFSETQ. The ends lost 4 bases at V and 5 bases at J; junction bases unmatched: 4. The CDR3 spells CASSRLAGRETQYF. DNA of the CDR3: TGCGCCAGCAGCAGACTAGCGGGAAGGGAGACCCAGTACTTC.

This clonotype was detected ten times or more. The CDR3 spells CASSSPYGTGRYEQYF. DNA for the CDR3: TGTGCCAGCAGCTCCCCCTATGGGACAGGGAGATACGAGCAGTACTTC. This chain uses TRBV7-6 with TRBJ2-7; TRBD1 matches at 9 bases. J gave up 4 bases and V 4 bases, and 11 bases lay outside the gene matches. From germline, CDR1 is SGHVS and CDR2 FNYEAQ. There are 16 residues in the CDR3.

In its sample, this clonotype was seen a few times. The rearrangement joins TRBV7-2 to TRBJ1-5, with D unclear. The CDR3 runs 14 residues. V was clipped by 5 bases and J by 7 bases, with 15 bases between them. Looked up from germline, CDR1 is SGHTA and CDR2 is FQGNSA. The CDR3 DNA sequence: TGTGCCAGCAGCCAAGGGAGTCTAGTACAGCCCCAGCATTTT. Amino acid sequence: CASSQGSLVQPQHF.

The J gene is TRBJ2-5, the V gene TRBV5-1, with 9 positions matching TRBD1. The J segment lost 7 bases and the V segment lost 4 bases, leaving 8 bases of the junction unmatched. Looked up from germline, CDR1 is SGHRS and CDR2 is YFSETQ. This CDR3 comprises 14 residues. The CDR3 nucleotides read TGCGCCAGCAGCGTCGGACAGGGGAGGGTGACCCAGTACTTC. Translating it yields CASSVGQGRVTQYF.

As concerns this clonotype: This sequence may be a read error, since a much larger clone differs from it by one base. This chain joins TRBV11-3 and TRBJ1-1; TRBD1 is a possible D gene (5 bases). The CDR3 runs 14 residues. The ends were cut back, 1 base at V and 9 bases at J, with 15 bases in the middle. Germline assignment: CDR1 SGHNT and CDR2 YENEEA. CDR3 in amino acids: CASSLGVGHPKAFF. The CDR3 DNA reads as TGTGCCAGCAGCTTAGGGGTAGGACATCCCAAAGCTTTCTTT. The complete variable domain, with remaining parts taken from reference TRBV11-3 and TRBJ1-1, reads EAGVVQSPRYKIIEKKQPVAFWCNPISGHNTLYWYLQNLGQGPELLIRYENEEAVDDSQLPKDRFSAERLKGVDSTLKIQPAELGDSAVYLCASSLGVGHPKAFFGQGTRLTVV.

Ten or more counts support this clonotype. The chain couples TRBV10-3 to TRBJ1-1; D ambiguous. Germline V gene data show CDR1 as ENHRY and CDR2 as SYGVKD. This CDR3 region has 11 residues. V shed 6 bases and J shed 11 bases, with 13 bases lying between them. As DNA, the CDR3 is TGTGCCATCAGACAAGACCGAGGGGCTTTCTTT. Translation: CAIRQDRGAFF.

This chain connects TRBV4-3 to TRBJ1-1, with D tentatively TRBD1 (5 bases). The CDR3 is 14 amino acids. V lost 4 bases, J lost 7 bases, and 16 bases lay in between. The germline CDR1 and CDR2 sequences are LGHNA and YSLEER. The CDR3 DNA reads TGCGCCAGCAGCCCCTATGGTCGGGGGGTTGAAGCTTTCTTT. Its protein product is CASSPYGRGVEAFF.

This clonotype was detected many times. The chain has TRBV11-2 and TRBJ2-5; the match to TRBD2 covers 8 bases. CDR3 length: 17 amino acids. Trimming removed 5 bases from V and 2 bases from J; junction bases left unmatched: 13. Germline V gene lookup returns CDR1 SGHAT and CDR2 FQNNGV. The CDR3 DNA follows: TGTGCCAGCAGCCCGGGAGGGCCCCAGGCCCTTCAAGAGACCCAGTACTTC. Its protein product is CASSPGGPQALQETQYF.

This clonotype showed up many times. The CDR3 region has the DNA TGTGCCAGCAGTGAAGCGCCCGGGGATGGCTACACCTTC. It encodes CASSEAPGDGYTF. The chain employs TRBV6-1 and TRBJ1-2; D not resolved. There are 13 residues in the CDR3. The germline V gene encodes CDR1 MNHNS and CDR2 SASEGT. Trimming pared 0 bases from V and 6 bases from J, leaving 8 bases between.

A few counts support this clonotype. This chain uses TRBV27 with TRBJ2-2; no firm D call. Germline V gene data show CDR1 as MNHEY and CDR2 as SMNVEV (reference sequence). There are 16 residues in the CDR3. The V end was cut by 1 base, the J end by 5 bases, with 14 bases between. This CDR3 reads CASSLYLGWKTGELFF. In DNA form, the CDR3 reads TGTGCCAGCAGTTTATATCTGGGTTGGAAAACCGGGGAGCTGTTTTTT.

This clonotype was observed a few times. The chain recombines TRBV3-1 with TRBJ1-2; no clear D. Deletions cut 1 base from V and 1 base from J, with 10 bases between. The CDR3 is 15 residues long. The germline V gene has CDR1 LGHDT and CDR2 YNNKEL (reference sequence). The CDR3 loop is CASSQGLWGNYGYTF. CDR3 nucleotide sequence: TGTGCCAGCAGCCAAGGATTGTGGGGTAACTATGGCTACACCTTC.

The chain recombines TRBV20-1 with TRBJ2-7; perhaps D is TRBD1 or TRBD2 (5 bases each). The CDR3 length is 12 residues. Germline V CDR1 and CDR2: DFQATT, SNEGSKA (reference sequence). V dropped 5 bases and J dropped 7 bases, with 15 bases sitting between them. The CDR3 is CSAHAPGQEQYF. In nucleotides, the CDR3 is TGCAGTGCTCACGCCCCGGGGCAGGAGCAGTACTTC.

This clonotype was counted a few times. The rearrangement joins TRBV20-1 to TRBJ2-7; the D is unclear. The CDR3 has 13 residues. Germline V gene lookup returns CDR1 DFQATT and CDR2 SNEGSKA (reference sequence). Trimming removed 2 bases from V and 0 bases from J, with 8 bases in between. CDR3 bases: TGCAGTGCTAGATACCTCAGCTCCTACGAGCAGTACTTC. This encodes CSARYLSSYEQYF.

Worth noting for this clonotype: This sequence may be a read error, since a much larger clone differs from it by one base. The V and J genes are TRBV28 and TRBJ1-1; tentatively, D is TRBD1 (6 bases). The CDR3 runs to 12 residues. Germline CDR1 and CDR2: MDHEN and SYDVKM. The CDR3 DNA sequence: TGTGCCAGCAGTAGACAGGTGCTTGAAGCTTCCTTT. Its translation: CASSRQVLEASF.

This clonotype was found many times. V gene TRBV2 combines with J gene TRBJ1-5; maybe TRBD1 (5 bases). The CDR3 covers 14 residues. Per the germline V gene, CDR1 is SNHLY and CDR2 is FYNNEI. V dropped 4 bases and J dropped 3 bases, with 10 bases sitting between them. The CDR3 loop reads CASSGQNLNQPQHF. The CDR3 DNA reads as TGTGCCAGCAGTGGACAGAACCTCAATCAGCCCCAGCATTTT.

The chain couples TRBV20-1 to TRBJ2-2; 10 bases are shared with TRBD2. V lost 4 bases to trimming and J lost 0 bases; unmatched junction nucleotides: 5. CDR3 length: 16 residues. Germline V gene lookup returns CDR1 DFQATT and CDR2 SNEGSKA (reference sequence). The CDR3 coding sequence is TGCAGTGCTAAACTAGCGGGGAGTTCGAACACCGGGGAGCTGTTTTTT. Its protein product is CSAKLAGSSNTGELFF.

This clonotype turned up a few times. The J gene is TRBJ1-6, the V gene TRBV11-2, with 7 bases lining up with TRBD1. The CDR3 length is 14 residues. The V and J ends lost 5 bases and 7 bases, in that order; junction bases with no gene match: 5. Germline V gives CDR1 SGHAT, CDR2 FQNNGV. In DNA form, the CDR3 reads TGTGCCAGCAGCCAGGGGGGGTGGAATTCACCCCTCCACTTT. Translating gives CASSQGGWNSPLHF.

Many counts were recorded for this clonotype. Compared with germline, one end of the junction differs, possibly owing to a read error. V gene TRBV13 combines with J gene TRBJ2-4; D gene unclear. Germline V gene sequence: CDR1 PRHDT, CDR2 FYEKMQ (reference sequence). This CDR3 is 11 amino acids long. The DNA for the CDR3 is TGTGCCAGCAGTTTAGGGAACATTCAGTACTTC. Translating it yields CASSLGNIQYF.

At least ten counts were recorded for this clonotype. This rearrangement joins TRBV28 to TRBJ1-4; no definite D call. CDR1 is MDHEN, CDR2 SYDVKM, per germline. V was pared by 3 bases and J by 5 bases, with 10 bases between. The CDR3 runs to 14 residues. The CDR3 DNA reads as TGTGCCAGCAGTTTGGTTTGGAAAAATGAAAAACTGTTTTTT. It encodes CASSLVWKNEKLFF.

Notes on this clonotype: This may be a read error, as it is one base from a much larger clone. CDR3 region: CASGQRRPNTPSNYGYTF. CDR3 sequence (DNA): TGTGCCAGCGGTCAAAGGCGACCGAACACCCCATCTAACTATGGCTACACCTTC. V and J are TRBV6-1 and TRBJ1-2, with D hard to call. CDR1 and CDR2 (germline): MNHNS, SASEGT. V lost 8 bases, J lost 0 bases, and 25 bases lay in between. The CDR3 length is 18 residues.

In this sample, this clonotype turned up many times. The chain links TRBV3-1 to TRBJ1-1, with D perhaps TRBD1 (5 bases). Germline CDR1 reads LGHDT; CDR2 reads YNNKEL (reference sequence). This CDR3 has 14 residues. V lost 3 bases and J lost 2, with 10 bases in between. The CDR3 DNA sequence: TGTGCCAGCAGCCACTGGGGCGGTAACACTGAAGCTTTCTTT. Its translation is CASSHWGGNTEAFF.

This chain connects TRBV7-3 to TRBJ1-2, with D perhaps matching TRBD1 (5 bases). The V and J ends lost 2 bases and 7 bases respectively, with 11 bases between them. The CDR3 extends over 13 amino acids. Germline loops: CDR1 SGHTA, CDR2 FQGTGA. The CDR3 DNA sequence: TGTGCCAGCAGCTTATCTCAGGGTGGTGGCTACACCTTC. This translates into CASSLSQGGGYTF.

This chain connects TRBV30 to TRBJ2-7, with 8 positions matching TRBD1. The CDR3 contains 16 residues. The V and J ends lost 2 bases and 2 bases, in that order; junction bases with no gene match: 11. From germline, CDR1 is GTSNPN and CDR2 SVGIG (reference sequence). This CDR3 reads CAWSKRTGPKPYEQYF. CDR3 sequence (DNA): TGTGCCTGGAGTAAGAGGACAGGGCCGAAACCCTACGAGCAGTACTTC.

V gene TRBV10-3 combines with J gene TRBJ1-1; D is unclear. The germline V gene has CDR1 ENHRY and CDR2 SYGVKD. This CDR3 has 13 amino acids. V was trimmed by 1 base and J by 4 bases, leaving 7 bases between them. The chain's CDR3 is CAISEFPATEAFF. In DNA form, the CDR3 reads TGTGCCATCAGTGAGTTCCCAGCCACTGAAGCTTTCTTT.